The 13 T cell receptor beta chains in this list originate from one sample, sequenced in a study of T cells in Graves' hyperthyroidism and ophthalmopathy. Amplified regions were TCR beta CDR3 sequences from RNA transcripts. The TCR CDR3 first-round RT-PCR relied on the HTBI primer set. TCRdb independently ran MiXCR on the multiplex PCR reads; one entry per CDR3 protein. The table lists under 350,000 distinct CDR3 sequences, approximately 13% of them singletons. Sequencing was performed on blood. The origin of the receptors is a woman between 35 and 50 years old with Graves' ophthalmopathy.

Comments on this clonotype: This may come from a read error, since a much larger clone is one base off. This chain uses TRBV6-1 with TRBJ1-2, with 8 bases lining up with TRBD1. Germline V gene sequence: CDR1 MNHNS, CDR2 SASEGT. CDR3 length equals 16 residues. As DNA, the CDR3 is TGTGGCAGCAGTACCTCTCGACAGGGGACTAACTATGGCTACACCTTC. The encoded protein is CGSSTSRQGTNYGYTF.

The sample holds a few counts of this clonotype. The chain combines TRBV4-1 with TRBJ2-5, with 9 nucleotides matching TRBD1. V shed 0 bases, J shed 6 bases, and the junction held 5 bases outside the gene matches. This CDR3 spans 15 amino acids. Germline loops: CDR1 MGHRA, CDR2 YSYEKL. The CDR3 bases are TGCGCCAGCAGCCAAGATTGGGGACAGGGACAGACCCAGTACTTC. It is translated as CASSQDWGQGQTQYF.

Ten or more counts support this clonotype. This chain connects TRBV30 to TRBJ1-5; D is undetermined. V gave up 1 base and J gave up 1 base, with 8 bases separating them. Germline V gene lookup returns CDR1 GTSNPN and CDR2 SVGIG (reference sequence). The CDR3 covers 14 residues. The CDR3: CAWSGTVSNQPQHF. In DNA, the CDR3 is TGTGCCTGGAGTGGCACAGTGAGCAATCAGCCCCAGCATTTT.

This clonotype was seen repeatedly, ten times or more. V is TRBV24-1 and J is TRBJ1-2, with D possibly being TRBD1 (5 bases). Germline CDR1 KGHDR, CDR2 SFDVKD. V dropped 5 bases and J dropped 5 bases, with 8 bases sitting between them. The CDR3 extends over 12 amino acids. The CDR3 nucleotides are TGTGCCACCAGTGGCCAGGGATATGGCTACACCTTC. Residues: CATSGQGYGYTF.

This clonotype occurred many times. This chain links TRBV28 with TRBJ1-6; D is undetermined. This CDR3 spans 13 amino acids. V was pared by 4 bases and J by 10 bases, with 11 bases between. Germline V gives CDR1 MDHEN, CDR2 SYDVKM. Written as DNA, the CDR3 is TGTGCCAGCAGTTACCGGGCCCCCTCACCCCTCCACTTT. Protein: CASSYRAPSPLHF.

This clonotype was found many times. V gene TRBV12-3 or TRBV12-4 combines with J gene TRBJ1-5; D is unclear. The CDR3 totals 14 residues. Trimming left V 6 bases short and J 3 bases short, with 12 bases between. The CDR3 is CASSTRNINQPQHF. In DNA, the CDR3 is TGTGCCAGCAGCACTAGGAATATCAATCAGCCCCAGCATTTT.

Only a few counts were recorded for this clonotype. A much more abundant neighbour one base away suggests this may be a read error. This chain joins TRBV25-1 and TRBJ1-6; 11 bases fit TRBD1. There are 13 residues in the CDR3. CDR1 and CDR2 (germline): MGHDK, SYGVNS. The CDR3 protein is CAGRDRGNSPLHF. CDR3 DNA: TGTGCCGGCAGGGACAGGGGGAATTCACCCCTCCACTTT.

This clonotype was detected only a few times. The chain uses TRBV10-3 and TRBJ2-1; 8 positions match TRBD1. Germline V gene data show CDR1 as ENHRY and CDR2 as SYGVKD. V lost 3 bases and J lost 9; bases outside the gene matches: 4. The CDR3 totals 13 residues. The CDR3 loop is CAISDQGAGEQFF. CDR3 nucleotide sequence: TGTGCCATCAGTGACCAGGGGGCCGGTGAGCAGTTCTTC.

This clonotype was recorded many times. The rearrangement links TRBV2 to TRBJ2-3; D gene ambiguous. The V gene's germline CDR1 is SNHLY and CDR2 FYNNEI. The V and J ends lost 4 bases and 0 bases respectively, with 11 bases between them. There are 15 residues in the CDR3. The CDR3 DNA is TGTGCCAGCAGTGTATCTTTTCCTAGCACAGATACGCAGTATTTT. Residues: CASSVSFPSTDTQYF.

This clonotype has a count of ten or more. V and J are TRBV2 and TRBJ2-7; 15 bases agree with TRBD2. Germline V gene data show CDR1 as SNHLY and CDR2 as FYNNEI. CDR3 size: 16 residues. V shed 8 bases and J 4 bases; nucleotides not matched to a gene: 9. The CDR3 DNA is TGTGCCAGCTCCGGGACTAGCGGGGGGAGCCATTACGAGCAGTACTTC. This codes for CASSGTSGGSHYEQYF.

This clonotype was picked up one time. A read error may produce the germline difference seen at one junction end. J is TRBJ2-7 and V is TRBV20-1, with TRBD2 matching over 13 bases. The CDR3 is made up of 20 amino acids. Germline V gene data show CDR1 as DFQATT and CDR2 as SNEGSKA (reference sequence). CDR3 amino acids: CGALDPRAGTSGIMSYEQYF. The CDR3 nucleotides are TGCGGTGCTCTTGATCCCCGTGCCGGGACTAGCGGGATAATGTCGTACGAGCAGTACTTC.

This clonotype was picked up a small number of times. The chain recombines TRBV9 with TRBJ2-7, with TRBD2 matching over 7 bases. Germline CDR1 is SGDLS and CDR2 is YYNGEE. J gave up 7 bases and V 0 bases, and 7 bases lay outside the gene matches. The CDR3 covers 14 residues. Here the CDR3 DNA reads TGTGCCAGCAGCGTAGAGGGAGGGGTTGGAGAGCAGTACTTC. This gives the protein CASSVEGGVGEQYF.

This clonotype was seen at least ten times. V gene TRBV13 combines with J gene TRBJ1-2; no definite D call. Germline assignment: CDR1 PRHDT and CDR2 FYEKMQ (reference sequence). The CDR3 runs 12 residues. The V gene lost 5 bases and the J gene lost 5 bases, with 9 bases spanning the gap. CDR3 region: CASSVPQYGYTF. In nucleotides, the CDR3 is TGTGCCAGCAGCGTCCCACAGTATGGCTACACCTTC.